This is a list of T cell receptor beta chains from one sample in a study of identical twins. TCRdb used MiXCR to reprocess the 5' RACE reads, holding one entry per CDR3 protein. The sample carries more than 400,000 distinct CDR3 sequences, over 12% recorded once. The sample was also reused in another study, on yellow fever vaccine responses in identical twins.

What was sequenced was CD4+ T cells sorted from blood. These receptors were collected from a woman aged 18-35 years in good health. Each CDR3 is given with its conserved first and last residue. The D gene is left open where the match is weak. For some rows the clone size is stated as once, few or many, or as a class when expanded; others skip it.

abundance: many; len: 14; v_gene: TRBV10-3; d_gene: .; j_gene: TRBJ1-1; CDR3nt: TGTGCCATCAGTGAAAACCCAGGGAACACTGAAGCTTTCTTT; CDR3aa: CAISENPGNTEAFF
abundance: few; len: 14; v_gene: TRBV20-1; d_gene: .; j_gene: TRBJ2-3; CDR3nt: TGCAGTGCTAGACCCCGGGCTAACACAGATACGCAGTATTTT; CDR3aa: CSARPRANTDTQYF
abundance: few; len: 13; v_gene: TRBV5-6; d_gene: .; j_gene: TRBJ2-5; CDR3nt: TGTGCCAGCAGCCCGCCGACCCAAGAGACCCAGTACTTC; CDR3aa: CASSPPTQETQYF
abundance: .; len: 18; v_gene: TRBV12-3/TRBV12-4; d_gene: TRBD2; j_gene: TRBJ2-5; CDR3nt: TGTGCCTGCAGTTCCGGACTAGCGGGGGGCCGGGGGAGAGAGACCCAGTACTTC; CDR3aa: CACSSGLAGGRGRETQYF
abundance: .; len: 14; v_gene: TRBV6-1; d_gene: .; j_gene: TRBJ1-5; CDR3nt: TGTGCCAGCAGTCCCCGCCAGGCGGGTCAGCCCCAGCATTTT; CDR3aa: CASSPRQAGQPQHF
abundance: .; len: 16; v_gene: TRBV6-1; d_gene: TRBD2; j_gene: TRBJ2-5; CDR3nt: TGTGCCAGCTCTAGGGTAGCGGGGGCCCCACGAGAGACCCAGTACTTC; CDR3aa: CASSRVAGAPRETQYF
abundance: .; len: 15; v_gene: TRBV5-1; d_gene: .; j_gene: TRBJ2-1; CDR3nt: TGCGCCAGCGCCCATGGAGCGGACCCATACAATGAGCAGTTCTTC; CDR3aa: CASAHGADPYNEQFF
abundance: many; len: 14; v_gene: TRBV10-3; d_gene: .; j_gene: TRBJ2-5; CDR3nt: TGTGCCATCAGCGGAGGGACAGATAAAGAGACCCAGTACTTC; CDR3aa: CAISGGTDKETQYF
abundance: .; len: 16; v_gene: TRBV7-9; d_gene: TRBD1; j_gene: TRBJ2-7; CDR3nt: TGTGCCAGCAGCTACCTTCCCCCCGGACAGGCCTACGAGCAGTACTTC; CDR3aa: CASSYLPPGQAYEQYF
abundance: .; len: 17; v_gene: TRBV27; d_gene: TRBD1; j_gene: TRBJ2-7; CDR3nt: TGTGCCAGCAGCCCACCTTTCCCAGGGGGCGCACCCTACGAGCAGTACTTC; CDR3aa: CASSPPFPGGAPYEQYF
abundance: .; len: 14; v_gene: TRBV2; d_gene: .; j_gene: TRBJ1-2; CDR3nt: TGTGCCAGCAGTTACCGGTCAGCAAACTATGGCTACACCTTC; CDR3aa: CASSYRSANYGYTF
abundance: many; len: 16; v_gene: TRBV7-8; d_gene: TRBD2; j_gene: TRBJ2-1; CDR3nt: TGTGCCAGCAGCTCCCTAGGACTAGCGACATACAATGAGCAGTTCTTC; CDR3aa: CASSSLGLATYNEQFF
abundance: many; len: 16; v_gene: TRBV10-3; d_gene: .; j_gene: TRBJ1-1; CDR3nt: TGTGCCATCAGCCGGGTAAAGGGGACGGAGAACACTGAAGCTTTCTTT; CDR3aa: CAISRVKGTENTEAFF
abundance: .; len: 15; v_gene: TRBV2; d_gene: .; j_gene: TRBJ2-7; CDR3nt: TGTGCCAGCAGTGACCTCCCGGCCGAGGCTTCCGAGCAGTACTTC; CDR3aa: CASSDLPAEASEQYF
abundance: .; len: 19; v_gene: TRBV11-2; d_gene: TRBD2; j_gene: TRBJ2-1; CDR3nt: TGTGCCAGCAGCTTAGTGGGTAGGGCTAGCGGAGCCTCCTACAATGAGCAGTTCTTC; CDR3aa: CASSLVGRASGASYNEQFF
abundance: .; len: 15; v_gene: TRBV5-1; d_gene: TRBD1; j_gene: TRBJ2-1; CDR3nt: TGCGCCAGCACCATGACAGGGATCTCCTACAATGAGCAGTTCTTC; CDR3aa: CASTMTGISYNEQFF
abundance: few; len: 14; v_gene: TRBV7-9; d_gene: .; j_gene: TRBJ2-1; CDR3nt: TGTGCCAGCAGCATCCAAGCGGTGTGGGATGAGCAGTTCTTC; CDR3aa: CASSIQAVWDEQFF
abundance: .; len: 15; v_gene: TRBV27; d_gene: .; j_gene: TRBJ1-5; CDR3nt: TGTGCCAGCAGATTAAACCAGGGTGTGGGTCAGCCCCAGCATTTT; CDR3aa: CASRLNQGVGQPQHF
abundance: few; len: 12; v_gene: TRBV20-1; d_gene: .; j_gene: TRBJ2-7; CDR3nt: TGCAGTGCTACCCTTAATACCTACGAGCAGTACTTC; CDR3aa: CSATLNTYEQYF
abundance: .; len: 16; v_gene: TRBV6-1; d_gene: TRBD2; j_gene: TRBJ2-5; CDR3nt: TGTGCCAGCAGTGTGACTAGCGGGGGATCCCAAGAGACCCAGTACTTC; CDR3aa: CASSVTSGGSQETQYF
abundance: .; len: 15; v_gene: TRBV12-3/TRBV12-4; d_gene: TRBD1; j_gene: TRBJ2-3; CDR3nt: TGTGCCAGCAGTTCACAGGGGATTAACACAGATACGCAGTATTTT; CDR3aa: CASSSQGINTDTQYF
abundance: many; len: 15; v_gene: TRBV12-3/TRBV12-4; d_gene: TRBD1; j_gene: TRBJ2-2; CDR3nt: TGTGCCAGCAGTCCCAGGACAGGGGGCGGAGGGGAGCTGTTTTTT; CDR3aa: CASSPRTGGGGELFF
abundance: few; len: 15; v_gene: TRBV7-2; d_gene: .; j_gene: TRBJ2-2; CDR3nt: TGTGCCAGCAGCTTACTAGCACTGACGGGCGGGGAGCTGTTTTTT; CDR3aa: CASSLLALTGGELFF
abundance: many; len: 14; v_gene: TRBV10-3; d_gene: TRBD2; j_gene: TRBJ2-3; CDR3nt: TGTGCCACCATTTTAGCGGGGGGCACAGATACGCAGTATTTT; CDR3aa: CATILAGGTDTQYF